A single TCR beta chain is shown here with its context. This record comes from a study of T cells expressing NK-cell markers. Across the study: Cells sorted as CD3+CD56+NKG2C+, CD3+CD56+NKG2C- and CD3+CD56-NKG2C+ T cells supplied the TCR beta repertoires.

TCRdb reprocessed the 5' RACE reads, with one entry per CDR3 protein and no DNA. Its clone listing holds under 600,000 distinct CDR3 sequences. Sequencing was performed on blood T cells: a sorted CD56 or NKG2C T cell subset, CD4+ or CD8+ T cells, or bulk PBMC T cells (not recorded which). This receptor was obtained from a woman aged 45-60 years in good health.

The chain's CDR3 is CASSHRDSRSGANVLTF. The genes are TRBV5-1 and TRBJ2-6; TCRdb returns TRBD1, unconfirmable since there is no DNA. Germline V gene sequence: CDR1 SGHRS, CDR2 YFSETQ. The CDR3 has 17 amino acids.